The present entry profiles one TCR beta chain with its context. The data are from a study of early stage breast cancer tumors. Clones were sequenced by immunoSEQ multiplex PCR, and TCRdb holds only the in-frame ones, with some missing. Of under 45,000 clones detected, about 78% appear once; the ten largest clones hold 6.5% to 9%. The CDR3 runs to 14 residues. Germline V gene sequence: CDR1 SGDLS, CDR2 YYNGEE. Unmatched junction bases numbered 3, after V lost 5 bases and J lost 1 base. This rearrangement joins TRBV9 to TRBJ1-2; 9 nucleotides line up with TRBD1. What was sequenced was blood. This clonotype was sampled from a person aged 45-60 years with breast cancer. CDR3: CASRGTGSNYGYTF. The DNA of the CDR3 is TGTGCCAGCAGGGGGACAGGGAGTAACTATGGCTACACCTTC.